This passage covers 30 T cell receptor beta chains from one sample sequenced in a study of cytomegalovirus exposure and HLA in healthy donors. The PCR employed 60 Vbeta primers together with 13 Jbeta primers. Profiled with immunoSEQ multiplex PCR; TCRdb holds only in-frame clones, not every one. The sample yields about 120,000 clones, more than 60% seen once. Sequenced: PBMCs. The receptors come from a woman aged 50 to 60 in good health and CMV-seropositive.

The chain links TRBV9 to TRBJ2-3; TRBD2 matches at 7 bases. V shed 1 base, J shed 4 bases, and the junction held 27 bases outside the gene matches. CDR3 length: 22 residues. The germline CDR1 and CDR2 sequences are SGDLS and YYNGEE. CDR3: CASSVRDLRPGGATPRPDTQYF. The CDR3 DNA reads TGTGCCAGCAGCGTACGGGACCTACGACCGGGGGGAGCAACCCCCCGCCCAGATACGCAGTATTTT.

This clone was recorded a few times. The chain uses TRBV7-2 and TRBJ2-7; 9 nucleotides align to TRBD1. V was pared by 3 bases and J by 1 base, with 4 bases of the junction left unmatched. Germline assignment: CDR1 SGHTA and CDR2 FQGNSA. This CDR3 has 15 residues. The CDR3 loop is CASSFGGQGSYEQYF. DNA for the CDR3: TGTGCCAGCAGCTTCGGAGGACAGGGGTCCTACGAGCAGTACTTC. Full variable domain (outside the CDR3, taken from reference TRBV7-2 and TRBJ2-7): GAGVSQSPSNKVTEKGKDVELRCDPISGHTALYWYRQSLGQGLEFLIYFQGNSAPDKSGLPSDRFSAERTGGSVSTLTIQRTQQEDSAVYLCASSFGGQGSYEQYFGPGTRLTVT.

This clone is a singleton in its sample. V and J are TRBV10-3 and TRBJ2-2; tentatively, D is TRBD2 (5 bases). The CDR3 loop spans 11 amino acids. Germline assignment: CDR1 ENHRY and CDR2 SYGVKD. V lost 11 bases, J lost 1 base, and 5 bases lay in between. In nucleotides, the CDR3 is TGTGCCGCGGGGAACACCGGGGAGCTGTTTTTT. As protein: CAAGNTGELFF.

CDR3: CASSSGTSVPEQYF. CDR3 sequence (DNA): TGTGCCAGCAGCTCTGGGACTAGCGTCCCCGAGCAGTACTTC. This chain connects TRBV9 to TRBJ2-7, with TRBD2 identical over 10 bases. The V gene's germline CDR1 is SGDLS and CDR2 YYNGEE. Losses at the gene ends were 4 bases for V and 6 bases for J; bases not matched to a gene: 7. The length of the CDR3 is 14 residues.

This sequence joins TRBV30 and TRBJ2-3; TRBD2 matches 9 bases. The CDR3 runs 13 residues. V lost 6 bases and J lost 6; bases outside the gene matches: 7. Germline lookup yields CDR1 GTSNPN and CDR2 SVGIG (reference sequence). This CDR3 is CACRLAAADTQYF. The CDR3 nucleotides read TGTGCCTGTCGACTAGCGGCAGCCGATACGCAGTATTTT.

This clone appeared a few times. The chain uses TRBV6-5 and TRBJ1-1, with D hard to call. The V end lost 6 bases, the J end lost 3 bases, and 11 bases lay between the germline ends. This CDR3 spans 13 amino acids. From germline, CDR1 is MNHEY and CDR2 SVGAGI. The CDR3 is CASRELDYTEAFF. CDR3 nucleotides: TGTGCCAGCAGGGAGTTGGACTACACTGAAGCTTTCTTT.

This clone has only a few counts. The rearrangement joins TRBV4-3 to TRBJ2-7; 7 bases are a match to TRBD1. CDR1 and CDR2 from the germline V gene are LGHNA and YSLEER. The CDR3 length is 15 residues. V lost 3 bases and J lost 7; bases outside the gene matches: 12. The CDR3: CASSHFGTALYEQYF. The CDR3 nucleotides read TGCGCCAGCAGCCATTTCGGGACAGCCCTTTATGAGCAGTACTTC.

The V gene is TRBV11-3, the J gene TRBJ2-1; 7 bases fit TRBD1. V was pared by 4 bases and J by 7 bases, with 4 bases of the junction left unmatched. Germline loops: CDR1 SGHNT, CDR2 YENEEA. This CDR3 has 13 amino acids. The CDR3: CASSSQQGNEQFF. The CDR3, as DNA: TGTGCCAGCAGCTCTCAACAGGGGAATGAGCAGTTCTTC.

The rearrangement joins TRBV9 to TRBJ2-5, with 9 bases aligning to TRBD2. The CDR3 has 14 amino acids. CDR1 and CDR2 (germline): SGDLS, YYNGEE. V shed 3 bases and J 5 bases; nucleotides not matched to a gene: 5. CDR3 region: CASSGGAGGETQYF. The CDR3 DNA reads TGTGCCAGCAGCGGAGGGGCGGGAGGGGAGACCCAGTACTTC.

V usage is TRBV30 and J usage is TRBJ2-3; 11 bases are a match to TRBD2. The CDR3 covers 15 residues. In germline, CDR1 is GTSNPN, CDR2 SVGIG (reference sequence). J lost 5 bases, V lost 7 bases, and 11 bases had no gene match. DNA of the CDR3: TGTGCCTCCGCCGGGGGGCTAGCGGGAGGAGATACGCAGTATTTT. Protein product: CASAGGLAGGDTQYF.

The rearrangement joins TRBV18 to TRBJ1-1, with D uncertain. This CDR3 region has 13 residues. Germline V gene sequence: CDR1 KGHSH, CDR2 LQKENI. Trimming shortened V by 1 base and J by 3 bases, and 6 bases separated the two germline ends. CDR3 sequence: CASSPLGDTEAFF. In DNA form, the CDR3 reads TGTGCCAGCTCACCACTAGGAGACACTGAAGCTTTCTTT.

The chain employs TRBV19 and TRBJ2-5; 11 bases agree with TRBD2. Germline trimming cut 7 bases from V and 7 bases from J; bases unmatched to any gene: 2. The CDR3 has 12 amino acids. Germline V gives CDR1 LNHDA, CDR2 SQIVND (reference sequence). The CDR3 loop is CASTGTSGTQYF. The CDR3 DNA reads as TGTGCCAGTACCGGGACTAGCGGGACCCAGTACTTC.

This chain connects TRBV27 to TRBJ2-1; 9 bases agree with TRBD2. The CDR3 is 17 residues long. CDR1 and CDR2 (germline): MNHEY, SMNVEV (reference sequence). V lost 6 bases to trimming and J lost 5 bases; unmatched junction nucleotides: 14. Written as DNA, the CDR3 is TGTGCCAGCAGCCCGCGGAGGGTGCTAGCGGGACACAATGAGCAGTTCTTC. Protein sequence: CASSPRRVLAGHNEQFF.

The V gene is TRBV5-1, the J gene TRBJ1-2, with unresolved D. CDR1 SGHRS and CDR2 YFSETQ come from the germline V gene. CDR3 length equals 16 residues. The V end was cut by 0 bases, the J end by 1 base, with 13 bases between. The CDR3 protein is CASSLASPLGNYGYTF. DNA of the CDR3: TGCGCCAGCAGCTTGGCCAGTCCGCTAGGTAACTATGGCTACACCTTC.

This chain joins TRBV18 and TRBJ2-5; TRBD1 matches 12 bases. CDR3 length: 15 amino acids. Germline V gives CDR1 KGHSH, CDR2 LQKENI. V gave up 5 bases and J gave up 6 bases; unmatched junction bases: 7. Here the CDR3 reads CASSAGTGGFQTQYF. CDR3 coding DNA: TGTGCCAGCTCAGCCGGGACAGGGGGCTTTCAGACCCAGTACTTC. The full variable domain, completed using reference TRBV18 and TRBJ2-5, is NAGVMQNPRHLVRRRGQEARLRCSPMKGHSHVYWYRQLPEEGLKFMVYLQKENIIDESGMPKERFSAEFPKEGPSILRIQQVVRGDSAAYFCASSAGTGGFQTQYFGPGTRLLVL.

V is TRBV19 and J is TRBJ2-7; TRBD1 matches 10 bases. CDR1 is LNHDA, CDR2 SQIVND, per germline (reference sequence). V lost 6 bases, J lost 5 bases, and 7 bases stayed unmatched. The CDR3 loop spans 14 amino acids. The CDR3 DNA reads as TGTGCCAGTAGCCATCGGACAGGGGGGGACGAGCAGTACTTC. Translating it yields CASSHRTGGDEQYF. Using reference TRBV19 and TRBJ2-7 for the parts outside the CDR3, the full variable domain is DGGITQSPKYLFRKEGQNVTLSCEQNLNHDAMYWYRQDPGQGLRLIYYSQIVNDFQKGDIAEGYSVSREKKESFPLTVTSAQKNPTAFYLCASSHRTGGDEQYFGPGTRLTVT.

This chain links TRBV7-2 with TRBJ1-1; no reliable D call. V lost 1 base to trimming and J lost 4 bases, with 4 bases between them. The CDR3 has 12 amino acids. Germline CDR1 SGHTA, CDR2 FQGNSA. Here the CDR3 DNA reads TGTGCCAGCAGCTTAGTCAGCACTGAAGCTTTCTTT. It is translated as CASSLVSTEAFF.

A remark on this clone: One end of the junction varies from germline; a read error may be responsible. This sequence joins TRBV5-4 and TRBJ2-1; the match to TRBD2 covers 7 bases. The CDR3 consists of 15 residues. From germline, CDR1 is SGHNT and CDR2 YYREEE (reference sequence). The CDR3: CASSKQRDSHNEQFF. The DNA for the CDR3 is TGTGCCAGCAGCAAGCAGCGGGACTCCCACAATGAGCAGTTCTTC.

The chain carries TRBV7-6 and TRBJ1-1; tentative D call: TRBD1 (5 bases). V lost 5 bases and J lost 1, with 11 bases in between. The CDR3 covers 14 residues. From germline, CDR1 is SGHVS and CDR2 FNYEAQ. The CDR3 loop is CASSETTGNTEAFF. In DNA form, the CDR3 reads TGTGCCAGCAGCGAAACCACAGGGAACACTGAAGCTTTCTTT.

The J gene is TRBJ1-1, the V gene TRBV6-1, with unresolved D. V was trimmed by 8 bases and J by 6 bases, leaving 16 bases between them. Germline V CDR1 and CDR2: MNHNS, SASEGT. The CDR3 contains 13 residues. CDR3 DNA: TGTGCCAGCCTGGTGAGCCCGGGTTCTGAAGCTTTCTTT. The encoded protein is CASLVSPGSEAFF.

This clone has just one count. The V gene is TRBV5-1, the J gene TRBJ2-1; D might be TRBD2 (5 bases). CDR3 length: 15 residues. V lost 0 bases to trimming and J lost 0 bases, with 7 bases between them. CDR1 is SGHRS, CDR2 YFSETQ, per germline. The CDR3 protein is CASSLAGSSYNEQFF. CDR3 DNA: TGCGCCAGCAGCTTGGCTGGGAGCTCCTACAATGAGCAGTTCTTC.

The gene calls are TRBV18 and TRBJ1-5, with D uncertain. This CDR3 spans 13 amino acids. The V gene lost 6 bases and the J gene lost 7 bases, with 13 bases spanning the gap. Germline CDR1 reads KGHSH; CDR2 reads LQKENI. The CDR3 DNA reads TGTGCCAGCTCGCGCGGGCGGGTCCAGCCCCAGCATTTT. Encoded protein: CASSRGRVQPQHF.

In nucleotides, the CDR3 is TGCAGCGGGTTTACGGTTACTAACTATGGCTACACCTTC. Translated, it gives CSGFTVTNYGYTF. The chain combines TRBV29-1 with TRBJ1-2; D is unclear. V lost 7 bases and J lost 0, with 12 bases in between. Looked up from germline, CDR1 is SQVTM and CDR2 is ANQGSEA. This CDR3 comprises 13 residues.

V usage is TRBV11-2 and J usage is TRBJ2-1; D remains ambiguous. Between the trimmed V and J ends, which lost 0 bases and 8 bases, there was a span of 8 bases. This CDR3 comprises 13 residues. CDR1 and CDR2 from the germline V gene are SGHAT and FQNNGV. CDR3 DNA: TGTGCCAGCAGCTTAGATCTGAGGTATGAGCAGTTCTTC. It encodes CASSLDLRYEQFF.

This chain connects TRBV19 to TRBJ1-2; D may be TRBD1 (6 bases). V dropped 3 bases and J dropped 5 bases, with 19 bases sitting between them. The CDR3 extends over 16 amino acids. Per germline, CDR1 LNHDA and CDR2 SQIVND (reference sequence). The CDR3 sequence: CASSIGAQGVRYGYTF. In DNA, the CDR3 is TGTGCCAGTAGTATCGGGGCACAGGGAGTCAGGTATGGCTACACCTTC.

The chain combines TRBV6-5 with TRBJ2-6; TRBD1 matches at 8 bases. The CDR3 contains 15 residues. The germline gives CDR1 MNHEY, CDR2 SVGAGI. V shed 5 bases and J 2 bases; nucleotides not matched to a gene: 2. The CDR3 loop reads CASSRTGTGANVLTF. Here the CDR3 DNA reads TGTGCCAGCAGTCGGACAGGGACTGGGGCCAACGTCCTGACTTTC.

The count of this clone is one. This chain joins TRBV29-1 and TRBJ2-1; D uncertain. Germline lookup yields CDR1 SQVTM and CDR2 ANQGSEA. The CDR3 length is 12 residues. Trimming took off 4 bases at V and 1 base at J, with 5 bases between the two ends. The CDR3 region is CSVARSYNEQFF. CDR3 nucleotide sequence: TGCAGCGTTGCTAGGTCCTACAATGAGCAGTTCTTC.

This clone was picked up one time. V and J are TRBV7-9 and TRBJ1-4; TRBD1 agrees at 11 bases. The germline CDR1 and CDR2 sequences are SEHNR and FQNEAQ (reference sequence). This CDR3 is built from 17 residues. J lost 1 base, V lost 5 bases, and 6 bases had no gene match. The CDR3 protein is CASSPGQGAITNEKLFF. In DNA form, the CDR3 reads TGTGCCAGCAGCCCCGGACAGGGGGCGATAACTAATGAAAAACTGTTTTTT.

The CDR3 sequence is CASSLDTGPFGTEAFF. CDR3 sequence (DNA): TGTGCCAGCAGCTTAGATACAGGGCCATTTGGCACTGAAGCTTTCTTT. The chain combines TRBV7-9 with TRBJ1-1, with D possibly being TRBD1 (6 bases). Per the germline V gene, CDR1 is SEHNR and CDR2 is FQNEAQ (reference sequence). Trimming took 1 base from V and 4 from J, leaving 16 bases between them. There are 16 residues in the CDR3. The whole variable domain, remainder taken from reference TRBV7-9 and TRBJ1-1, is DTGVSQNPRHKITKRGQNVTFRCDPISEHNRLYWYRQTLGQGPEFLTYFQNEAQLEKSRLLSDRFSAERPKGSFSTLEIQRTEQGDSAMYLCASSLDTGPFGTEAFFGQGTRLTVV.

This chain uses TRBV19 with TRBJ1-2; D gene uncertain. CDR3 length: 14 amino acids. Trimming stripped 2 bases from V and 2 bases from J, with 9 bases between. The germline V gene has CDR1 LNHDA and CDR2 SQIVND (reference sequence). The CDR3 DNA is TGTGCCAGTAGTATAAGCGGATCAAACTATGGCTACACCTTC. Protein: CASSISGSNYGYTF. The complete variable domain, with remaining parts taken from reference TRBV19 and TRBJ1-2, reads DGGITQSPKYLFRKEGQNVTLSCEQNLNHDAMYWYRQDPGQGLRLIYYSQIVNDFQKGDIAEGYSVSREKKESFPLTVTSAQKNPTAFYLCASSISGSNYGYTFGSGTRLTVV.